This entry describes one TCR beta chain. Original methodology: Amplification of reference gene primers provided the estimated nucleated cell counts. Produced via immunoSEQ multiplex PCR; TCRdb's table is partial and in-frame only. V and J calls and clone size follow that table, whereas D and trimming were derived from the DNA. The sample includes 150,000 to 200,000 clones, more than 80% of them seen just once. The data belong to a study of blood T cell repertoires in COVID-19. Study-wide background: Acute and convalescent COVID-19 specimens originated in the United States, Italy and Spain. The analysed material was cDNA or gDNA that came from T cells, B-cell-depleted T cells, or PBMCs.

This receptor was identified in a human donor in a cohort sampled during active COVID-19. The specimen sequenced was peripheral blood.

This CDR3 reads CASSEGQGVARQYF. The CDR3 coding sequence is TGTGCCAGCAGTGAGGGACAGGGGGTCGCGAGGCAGTACTTC. The chain carries TRBV6-1 and TRBJ2-7, with 11 bases that match TRBD1. CDR3 length: 14 amino acids. With 3 bases clipped from V and 9 bases from J, the junction kept 7 bases outside the gene matches. Germline V lookup: CDR1 MNHNS, CDR2 SASEGT.